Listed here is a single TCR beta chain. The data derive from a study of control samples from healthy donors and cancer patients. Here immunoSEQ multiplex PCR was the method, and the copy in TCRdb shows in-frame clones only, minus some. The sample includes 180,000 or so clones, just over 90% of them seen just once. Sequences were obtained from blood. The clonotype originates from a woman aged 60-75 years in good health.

The CDR3 is CASSVTAVFDGYTF. The CDR3 bases are TGTGCCAGCAGTGTGACGGCGGTCTTCGATGGCTACACCTTC. The V gene is TRBV25-1, the J gene TRBJ1-2, with D unclear. Between the trimmed V and J ends, which lost 4 bases and 6 bases, there was a span of 15 bases. This CDR3 region has 14 residues. Germline V gene sequence: CDR1 MGHDK, CDR2 SYGVNS.